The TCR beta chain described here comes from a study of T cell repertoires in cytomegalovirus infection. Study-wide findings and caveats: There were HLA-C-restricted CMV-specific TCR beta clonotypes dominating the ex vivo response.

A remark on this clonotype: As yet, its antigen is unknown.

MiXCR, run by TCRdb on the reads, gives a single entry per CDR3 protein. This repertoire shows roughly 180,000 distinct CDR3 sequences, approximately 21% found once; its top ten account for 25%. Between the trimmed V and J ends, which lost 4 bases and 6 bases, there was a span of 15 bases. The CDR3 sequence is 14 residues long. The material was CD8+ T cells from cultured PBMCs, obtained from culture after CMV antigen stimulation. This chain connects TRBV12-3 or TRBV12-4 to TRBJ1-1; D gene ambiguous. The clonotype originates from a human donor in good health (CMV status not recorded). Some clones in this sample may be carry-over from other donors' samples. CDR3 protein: CASSWAARGAEAFF. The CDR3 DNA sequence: TGTGCCAGCAGTTGGGCGGCACGAGGCGCTGAAGCTTTCTTT.